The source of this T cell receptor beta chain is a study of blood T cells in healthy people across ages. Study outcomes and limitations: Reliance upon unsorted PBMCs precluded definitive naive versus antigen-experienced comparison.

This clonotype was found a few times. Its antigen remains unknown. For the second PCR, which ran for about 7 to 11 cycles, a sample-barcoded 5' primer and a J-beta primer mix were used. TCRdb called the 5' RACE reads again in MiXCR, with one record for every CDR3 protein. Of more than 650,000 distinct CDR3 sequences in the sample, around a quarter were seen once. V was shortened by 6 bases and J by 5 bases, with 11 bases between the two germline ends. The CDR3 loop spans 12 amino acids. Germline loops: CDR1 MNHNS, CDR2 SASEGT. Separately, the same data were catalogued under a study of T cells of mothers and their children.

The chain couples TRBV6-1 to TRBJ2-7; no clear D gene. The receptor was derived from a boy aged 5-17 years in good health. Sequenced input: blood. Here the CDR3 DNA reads TGTGCCAGCAGGGGGTCGAGGAACGAGCAGTACTTC. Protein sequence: CASRGSRNEQYF.